The subject of this entry is one TCR beta chain. This sample is drawn from a study of blood T cell repertoires in COVID-19. Across the study: Acute-phase and convalescent COVID-19 samples originated in the United States, Italy and Spain. Nucleic acid was either cDNA or gDNA, and it came from T cells, B-cell-depleted T cells, or PBMCs.

The CDR3 spans 14 residues. V was pared by 5 bases and J by 0 bases, with 11 bases between. Looked up from germline, CDR1 is SGHRS and CDR2 is YFSETQ. In the source study's methods: Amplification of reference gene primers provided the estimated nucleated cell counts. Profiled with immunoSEQ multiplex PCR; TCRdb holds only in-frame clones, not every one. V and J calls plus clone size are reproduced from that table; the DNA served to infer D and trimming. The repertoire holds approximately 170,000 clones, with 70% to 90% as singletons. The specimen was peripheral blood. The chain recombines TRBV5-1 with TRBJ1-2; perhaps TRBD1 as D (6 bases). This receptor was taken from a man between 18 and 29 years old who had recovered from COVID-19. The CDR3 loop is CASSWEGANYGYTF. DNA for the CDR3: TGCGCCAGCAGTTGGGAGGGGGCTAACTATGGCTACACCTTC.